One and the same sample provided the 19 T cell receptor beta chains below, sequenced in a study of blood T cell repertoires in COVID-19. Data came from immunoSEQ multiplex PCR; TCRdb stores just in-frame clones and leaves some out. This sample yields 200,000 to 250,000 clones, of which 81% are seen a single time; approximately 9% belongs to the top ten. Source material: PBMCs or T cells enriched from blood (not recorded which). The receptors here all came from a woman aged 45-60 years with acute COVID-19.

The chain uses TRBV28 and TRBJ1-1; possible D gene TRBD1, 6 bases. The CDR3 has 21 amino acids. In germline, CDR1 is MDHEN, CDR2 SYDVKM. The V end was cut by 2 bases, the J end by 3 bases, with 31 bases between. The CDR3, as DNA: TGTGCCAGCAGTTTACCACCGGGGGGAATAACAGGGAGCCCTCAAGACACTGAAGCTTTCTTT. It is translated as CASSLPPGGITGSPQDTEAFF.

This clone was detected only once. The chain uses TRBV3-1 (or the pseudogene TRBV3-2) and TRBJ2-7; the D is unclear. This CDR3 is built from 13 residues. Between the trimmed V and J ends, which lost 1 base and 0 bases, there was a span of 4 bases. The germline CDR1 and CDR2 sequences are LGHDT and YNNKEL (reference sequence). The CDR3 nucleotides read TGTGCCAGCAGCCAAGTATCCTCCTACGAGCAGTACTTC. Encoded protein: CASSQVSSYEQYF.

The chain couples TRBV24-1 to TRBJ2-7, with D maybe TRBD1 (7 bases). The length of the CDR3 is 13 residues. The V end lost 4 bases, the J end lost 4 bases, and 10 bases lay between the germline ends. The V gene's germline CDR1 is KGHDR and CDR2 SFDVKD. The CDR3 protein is CATSEQGRYEQYF. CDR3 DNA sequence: TGTGCCACCAGTGAACAGGGGAGGTACGAGCAGTACTTC.

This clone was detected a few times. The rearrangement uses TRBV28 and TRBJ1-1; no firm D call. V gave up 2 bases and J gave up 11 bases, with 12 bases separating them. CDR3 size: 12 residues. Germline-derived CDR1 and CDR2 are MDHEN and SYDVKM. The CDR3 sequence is CASSLGQMGAFF. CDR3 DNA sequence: TGTGCCAGCAGTTTAGGGCAAATGGGCGCTTTCTTT.

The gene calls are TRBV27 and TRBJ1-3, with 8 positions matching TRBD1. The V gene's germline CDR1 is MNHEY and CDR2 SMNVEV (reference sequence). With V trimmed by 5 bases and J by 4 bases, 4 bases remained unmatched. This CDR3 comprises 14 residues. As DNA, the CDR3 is TGTGCCAGCAGTAGCAGGACAGGGGGAAACACCATATATTTT. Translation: CASSSRTGGNTIYF.

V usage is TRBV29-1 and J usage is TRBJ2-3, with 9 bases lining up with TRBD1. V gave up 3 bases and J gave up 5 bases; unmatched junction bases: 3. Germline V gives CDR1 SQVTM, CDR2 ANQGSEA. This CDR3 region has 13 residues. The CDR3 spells CSVEGQGKDTQYF. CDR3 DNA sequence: TGCAGCGTTGAGGGACAGGGAAAAGATACGCAGTATTTT.

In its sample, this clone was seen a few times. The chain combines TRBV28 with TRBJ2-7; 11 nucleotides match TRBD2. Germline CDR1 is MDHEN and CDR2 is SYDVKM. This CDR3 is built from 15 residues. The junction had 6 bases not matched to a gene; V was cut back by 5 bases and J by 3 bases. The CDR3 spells CASSIFSGGVYEQYF. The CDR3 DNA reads TGTGCCAGCAGTATCTTTAGCGGGGGGGTCTACGAGCAGTACTTC.

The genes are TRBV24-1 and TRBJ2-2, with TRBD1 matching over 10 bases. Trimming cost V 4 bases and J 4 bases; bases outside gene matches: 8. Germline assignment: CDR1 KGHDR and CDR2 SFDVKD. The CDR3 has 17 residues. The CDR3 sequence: CATSDLRGTGVTGELFF. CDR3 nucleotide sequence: TGTGCCACCAGTGACTTGAGGGGGACAGGGGTCACCGGGGAGCTGTTTTTT.

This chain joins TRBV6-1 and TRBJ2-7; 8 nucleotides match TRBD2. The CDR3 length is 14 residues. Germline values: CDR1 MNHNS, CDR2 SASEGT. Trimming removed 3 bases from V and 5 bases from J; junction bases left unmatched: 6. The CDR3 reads CASSEAGGRDEQYF. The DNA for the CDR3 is TGTGCCAGCAGTGAGGCGGGGGGAAGGGACGAGCAGTACTTC.

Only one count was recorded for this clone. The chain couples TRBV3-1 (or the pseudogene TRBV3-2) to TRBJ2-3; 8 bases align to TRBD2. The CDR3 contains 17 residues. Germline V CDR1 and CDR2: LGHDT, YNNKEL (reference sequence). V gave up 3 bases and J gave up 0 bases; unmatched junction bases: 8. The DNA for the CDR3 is TGTGCCAGCAGCCAGGCTAGACTAGCGACTAGCACAGATACGCAGTATTTT. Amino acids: CASSQARLATSTDTQYF.

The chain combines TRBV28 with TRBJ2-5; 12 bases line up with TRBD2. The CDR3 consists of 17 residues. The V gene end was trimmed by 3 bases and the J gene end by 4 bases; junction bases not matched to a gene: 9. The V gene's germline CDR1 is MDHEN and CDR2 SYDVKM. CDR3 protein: CASSLALAGGLRETQYF. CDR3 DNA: TGTGCCAGCAGTTTGGCCCTAGCGGGAGGGCTGCGAGAGACCCAGTACTTC.

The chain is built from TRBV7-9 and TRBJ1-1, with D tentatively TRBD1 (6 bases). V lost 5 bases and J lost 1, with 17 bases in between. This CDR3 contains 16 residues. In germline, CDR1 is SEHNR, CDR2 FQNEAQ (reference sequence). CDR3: CASSPSGGLGNTEAFF. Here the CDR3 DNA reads TGTGCCAGCAGCCCGTCCGGGGGGCTTGGGAACACTGAAGCTTTCTTT.

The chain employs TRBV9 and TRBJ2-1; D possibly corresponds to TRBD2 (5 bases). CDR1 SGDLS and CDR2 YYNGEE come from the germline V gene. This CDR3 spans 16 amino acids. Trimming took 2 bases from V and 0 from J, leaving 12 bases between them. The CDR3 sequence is CASSVGGGDSYNEQFF. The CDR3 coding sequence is TGTGCCAGCAGCGTGGGCGGAGGAGACTCCTACAATGAGCAGTTCTTC.

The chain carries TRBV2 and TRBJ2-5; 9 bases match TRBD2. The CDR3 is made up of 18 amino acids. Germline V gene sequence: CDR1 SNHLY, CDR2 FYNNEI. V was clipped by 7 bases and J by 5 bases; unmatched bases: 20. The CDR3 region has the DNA TGTGCCAGCAAGGCCCGACTAAGGGGAACTAGCGGGCGGGAGACCCAGTACTTC. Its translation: CASKARLRGTSGRETQYF.

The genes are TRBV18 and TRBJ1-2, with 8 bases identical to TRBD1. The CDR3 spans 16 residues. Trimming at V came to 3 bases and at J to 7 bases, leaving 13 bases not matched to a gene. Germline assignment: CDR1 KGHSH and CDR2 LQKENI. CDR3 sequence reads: CASSPGTGDARGGYTF. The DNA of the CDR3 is TGTGCCAGCTCACCTGGGACAGGAGACGCAAGGGGTGGCTACACCTTC.

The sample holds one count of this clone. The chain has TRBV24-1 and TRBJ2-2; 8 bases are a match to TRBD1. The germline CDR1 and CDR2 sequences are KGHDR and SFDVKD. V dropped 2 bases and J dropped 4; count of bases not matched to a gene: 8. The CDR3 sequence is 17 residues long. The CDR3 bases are TGTGCCACCAGTGATTCCCCGCAGGGGGCAACCACCGGGGAGCTGTTTTTT. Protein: CATSDSPQGATTGELFF.

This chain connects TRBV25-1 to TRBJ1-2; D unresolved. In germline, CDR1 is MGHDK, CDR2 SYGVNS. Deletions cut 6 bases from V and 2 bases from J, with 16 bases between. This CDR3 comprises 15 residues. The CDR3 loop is CASRAEASGNYGYTF. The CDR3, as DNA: TGTGCCAGCAGGGCCGAGGCAAGCGGGAACTATGGCTACACCTTC.

CDR3 nucleotides: TGCAGCGTTCGGACAGGGGATAATTCACCCCTCCACTTT. It codes for CSVRTGDNSPLHF. V and J are TRBV29-1 and TRBJ1-6; 9 bases match TRBD1. V shed 5 bases and J 5 bases; nucleotides not matched to a gene: 1. Germline CDR1 reads SQVTM; CDR2 reads ANQGSEA. The length of the CDR3 is 13 residues.

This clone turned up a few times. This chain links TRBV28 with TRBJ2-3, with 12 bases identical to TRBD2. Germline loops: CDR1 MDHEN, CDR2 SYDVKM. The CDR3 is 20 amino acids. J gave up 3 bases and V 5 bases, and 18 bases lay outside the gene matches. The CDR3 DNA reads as TGTGCCAGCAGTAGTCATCATTGGTCGCTAGCGGGAGGGCCAACAGATACGCAGTATTTT. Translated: CASSSHHWSLAGGPTDTQYF.